Shown below are 11 T cell receptor beta chains from a single sample sequenced in a study of blood T cell repertoires in COVID-19. Measured with immunoSEQ multiplex PCR; TCRdb has only the in-frame clones, and not every one. The table shows about 160,000 clones, with around four fifths occurring only once. Sequenced: peripheral blood. The receptors come from a woman aged 80 or over with acute or convalescent COVID-19.

The chain carries TRBV14 and TRBJ2-2; 9 positions agree with TRBD2. The CDR3 sequence is 17 residues long. The V and J ends lost 0 bases and 5 bases, in that order; junction bases with no gene match: 7. Germline CDR1 reads SGHDN; CDR2 reads FVKESK. The CDR3 DNA sequence: TGTGCCAGCAGCCAAGATGCGGCGGGAGGGGATACCGGGGAGCTGTTTTTT. Translated, it gives CASSQDAAGGDTGELFF. The full variable domain, in which reference TRBV14 and TRBJ2-2 provide the parts outside the CDR3, is EAGVTQFPSHSVIEKGQTVTLRCDPISGHDNLYWYRRVMGKEIKFLLHFVKESKQDESGMPNNRFLAERTGGTYSTLKVQPAELEDSGVYFCASSQDAAGGDTGELFFGEGSRLTVL.

The chain recombines TRBV7-9 with TRBJ2-2, with D perhaps matching TRBD1 (6 bases). Germline-derived CDR1 and CDR2 are SEHNR and FQNEAQ (reference sequence). Trimming removed 5 bases from V and 4 bases from J, with 14 bases in between. CDR3 length equals 15 residues. The CDR3 reads CASSPGGPSTGELFF. In nucleotides, the CDR3 is TGTGCCAGCAGCCCTGGGGGCCCCAGCACCGGGGAGCTGTTTTTT. Filled out from reference TRBV7-9 and TRBJ2-2, the complete variable domain reads DTGVSQNPRHKITKRGQNVTFRCDPISEHNRLYWYRQTLGQGPEFLTYFQNEAQLEKSRLLSDRFSAERPKGSFSTLEIQRTEQGDSAMYLCASSPGGPSTGELFFGEGSRLTVL.

The genes are TRBV2 and TRBJ1-2, with TRBD1 matching 9 bases. The CDR3 has 15 amino acids. Germline assignment: CDR1 SNHLY and CDR2 FYNNEI. The junction had 6 bases not matched to a gene; V was cut back by 3 bases and J by 4 bases. The CDR3 nucleotides read TGTGCCAGCAGTGACGGGACAGGGTTCGGCTATGGCTACACCTTC. It codes for CASSDGTGFGYGYTF.

The chain recombines TRBV30 with TRBJ1-6; the D gene is possibly TRBD1 (5 bases). This CDR3 comprises 16 residues. Germline CDR1 GTSNPN, CDR2 SVGIG (reference sequence). V shed 4 bases and J shed 10 bases, with 23 bases lying between them. CDR3 sequence (DNA): TGTGCCTGGAAGTTTGAAGGGGCGACAATTAGCTCACCCCTCCACTTT. Its protein is CAWKFEGATISSPLHF.

V gene TRBV28 combines with J gene TRBJ1-2; TRBD1 agrees at 9 bases. V was pared by 3 bases and J by 11 bases, with 16 bases of the junction left unmatched. The CDR3 is 16 residues long. The V gene's germline CDR1 is MDHEN and CDR2 SYDVKM. The CDR3 protein is CASSFRLRDRGFGYTF. The CDR3 DNA reads TGTGCCAGCAGTTTTCGACTTCGAGACAGGGGGTTTGGGTACACCTTC.

The chain couples TRBV3-1 (or the pseudogene TRBV3-2) to TRBJ1-4; 11 bases map to TRBD1. Trimming took 2 bases from V and 0 from J; bases not matched to a gene: 5. The CDR3 length is 18 residues. Per the germline V gene, CDR1 is LGHDT and CDR2 is YNNKEL (reference sequence). The CDR3: CASSQRTGGPPTNEKLFF. CDR3 bases: TGTGCCAGCAGCCAAAGGACAGGGGGCCCCCCAACTAATGAAAAACTGTTTTTT.

The rearrangement joins TRBV5-1 to TRBJ2-1; 7 bases align to TRBD2. CDR3 size: 16 residues. The V segment lost 0 bases and the J segment 6 bases; nucleotides outside the gene matches: 9. Germline values: CDR1 SGHRS, CDR2 YFSETQ. The CDR3 sequence is CASSLVSAGIVNEQFF. Here the CDR3 DNA reads TGCGCCAGCAGCTTGGTCTCAGCGGGAATAGTCAATGAGCAGTTCTTC.

V gene TRBV6-4 combines with J gene TRBJ2-2; possibly TRBD2 for D (6 bases). CDR3 length equals 16 residues. Between the trimmed V and J ends, which lost 2 bases and 4 bases, there was a span of 14 bases. Per the germline V gene, CDR1 is MRHNA and CDR2 is SNTAGT. The CDR3 DNA follows: TGTGCCAGCAGTGACCTCTCCGGGACTTCCACCGGGGAGCTGTTTTTT. Translated, it gives CASSDLSGTSTGELFF.

This clone was detected once. The chain joins TRBV4-2 to TRBJ2-3; tentatively, D is TRBD2 (5 bases). The CDR3 is 17 residues long. Germline values: CDR1 LGHNA, CDR2 YNFKEQ. V lost 1 base and J lost 2, with 16 bases in between. Written as DNA, the CDR3 is TGTGCCAGCAGCCAAGCTAGCACAGCGTCCTACACAGATACGCAGTATTTT. It yields the protein CASSQASTASYTDTQYF.

The chain is built from TRBV5-1 and TRBJ1-1; a weak D match, TRBD1 (5 bases). The germline V and J ends were trimmed by 2 bases and 4 bases, with 18 bases remaining between them. CDR1 is SGHRS and CDR2 is YFSETQ in the germline V gene. CDR3 length: 16 amino acids. The CDR3 spells CASSFGAVSGGTEAFF. The CDR3 DNA is TGCGCCAGCAGCTTTGGGGCCGTCTCCGGGGGCACTGAAGCTTTCTTT. Full variable domain (outside the CDR3, taken from reference TRBV5-1 and TRBJ1-1): KAGVTQTPRYLIKTRGQQVTLSCSPISGHRSVSWYQQTPGQGLQFLFEYFSETQRNKGNFPGRFSGRQFSNSRSEMNVSTLELGDSALYLCASSFGAVSGGTEAFFGQGTRLTVV.

The J gene is TRBJ1-1, the V gene TRBV19, with 9 nucleotides matching TRBD1. Germline loops: CDR1 LNHDA, CDR2 SQIVND (reference sequence). Trimming removed 7 bases from V and 8 bases from J; junction bases left unmatched: 5. The CDR3 contains 12 residues. In DNA, the CDR3 is TGTGCCAGTAACGTCGGACAGGGGGAAGCTTTCTTT. This gives the protein CASNVGQGEAFF. Full variable domain (rest looked up from reference TRBV19 and TRBJ1-1): DGGITQSPKYLFRKEGQNVTLSCEQNLNHDAMYWYRQDPGQGLRLIYYSQIVNDFQKGDIAEGYSVSREKKESFPLTVTSAQKNPTAFYLCASNVGQGEAFFGQGTRLTVV.